This entry features one T cell receptor beta chain sequence. Its target is not known. The sample comes from a study of T cell responses to AZD1222 COVID-19 vaccine. TCRdb keeps only in-frame clones here, not all; method: immunoSEQ multiplex PCR. The sample yields 100,000 to 150,000 clones, about nine tenths seen once. The CDR3 is 16 amino acids. V lost 1 base and J lost 4, with 16 bases in between. Germline V lookup: CDR1 KGHSH, CDR2 LQKENI. Notes on the study in general: Only a handful of individuals given AZD1222 were seropositive at baseline. Unmutated variant regions reportedly attract nearly half of all spike-specific TCRs. Spike-specific TCR breadth and depth both grew after two AZD1222 doses.

The specimen comprised peripheral blood, sampled 28 days after the second AZD1222 dose. The chain employs TRBV18 and TRBJ1-2; maybe TRBD1 (5 bases). The clonotype was recovered from an adult who received the AZD1222 COVID-19 vaccine. For the CDR3, the DNA is TGTGCCAGCTCACCACAACGGGGTGACAGCCTCTATGGCTACACCTTC. Encoded protein: CASSPQRGDSLYGYTF.